The present T cell receptor (beta chain) was sequenced within a study of blood T cells in healthy people across ages. Study-wide results and caveats: Correlation between TCR beta diversity and naive T cell percentage was strong.

A few counts support this clonotype. Its antigen is unknown. V lost 7 bases and J lost 7; bases outside the gene matches: 10. The CDR3 loop spans 14 amino acids. With a J-beta primer mix and a sample-barcoded 5' primer, a second PCR ran about 7 to 12 cycles. One entry per CDR3 protein results from TCRdb running MiXCR on the 5' RACE reads. This table holds some 1.5 million distinct CDR3 sequences, approximately 43% found once. The source is a woman between 18 and 29 years old in good health. The chain couples TRBV12-3 or TRBV12-4 to TRBJ1-2, with 9 bases matching TRBD1. The specimen sequenced was blood. The CDR3 sequence: CASNGQGFTRGYTF. CDR3 DNA sequence: TGTGCCAGCAACGGACAGGGGTTCACTCGTGGCTACACCTTC.